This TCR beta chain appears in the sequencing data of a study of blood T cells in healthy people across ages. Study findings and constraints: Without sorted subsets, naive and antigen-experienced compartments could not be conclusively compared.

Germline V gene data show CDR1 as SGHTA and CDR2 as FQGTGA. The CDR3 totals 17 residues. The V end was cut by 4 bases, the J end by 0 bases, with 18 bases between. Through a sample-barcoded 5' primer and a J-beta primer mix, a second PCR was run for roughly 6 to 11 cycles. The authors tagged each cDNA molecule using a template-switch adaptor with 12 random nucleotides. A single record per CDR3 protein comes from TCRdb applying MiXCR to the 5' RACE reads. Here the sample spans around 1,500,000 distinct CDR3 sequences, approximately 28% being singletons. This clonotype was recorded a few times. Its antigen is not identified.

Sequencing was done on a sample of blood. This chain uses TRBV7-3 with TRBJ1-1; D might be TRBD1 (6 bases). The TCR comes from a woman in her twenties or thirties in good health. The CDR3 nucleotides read TGTGCCAGCAGCTCCGCTCCCAGGGGTAGAATGAACACTGAAGCTTTCTTT. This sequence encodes CASSSAPRGRMNTEAFF.